This entry features one T cell receptor beta chain sequence. The CDR3 spans 16 residues. The germline CDR1 and CDR2 sequences are MGHDK and SYGVNS. V was cut by 0 bases and J by 1 base, with 11 bases left in between. Primed by a sample-barcoded 5' primer and a J-beta primer mix, a second PCR proceeded for 7 to 11 cycles. In TCRdb, the 5' RACE reads were re-called with MiXCR into one record per CDR3 protein. The sample records some 640,000 distinct CDR3 sequences, around half being singletons. Every donor gave approximately 10 milliliters of peripheral blood. These data originate in a study of blood T cells in healthy people across ages. Across the whole study: T cells yielded about one barcoded beta molecule per two cells through template switching.

This TCR was sampled from a woman aged 55-70 years in good health. Sample: blood. V gene TRBV25-1 combines with J gene TRBJ2-3; no reliable D call. In nucleotides, the CDR3 is TGTGCCAGCAGTGAATACGGCCGAAAAGGCACAGATACGCAGTATTTT. Translating it yields CASSEYGRKGTDTQYF.